The rows below give T cell receptor beta chains drawn from one sample of a study of T cell changes during pregnancy in multiple sclerosis. The data were produced by immunoSEQ multiplex PCR, yet TCRdb's version contains in-frame clones alone and is incomplete. Among about 100,000 clones listed, roughly 92% were seen once. Sequenced material: peripheral blood, taken in the second trimester of pregnancy. These receptors were collected from a female donor with multiple sclerosis, enrolled in a pregnancy study. CDR3s include the opening cysteine and the closing phenylalanine or tryptophan. The order of the fields is D gene, V gene, CDR3 length, clone size, J gene, CDR3 protein, CDR3 DNA. A D gene is named only where the DNA matches it firmly. Some rows have no size entry. The others give once, few or many, or a class for an expanded clone.

>NA|TRBV7-9|15|NA|TRBJ2-5
CASSLAGRGYETQYF
TGTGCCAGCAGCTTAGCCGGTAGAGGATACGAGACCCAGTACTTC
>NA|TRBV7-3|16|NA|TRBJ2-6
CASSLDGEPGANVLTF
TGTGCCAGCAGCTTAGATGGGGAGCCCGGGGCCAACGTCCTGACTTTC
>TRBD1|TRBV5-1|16|NA|TRBJ1-4
CASSPDREAGYGKLFF
TGCGCCAGCAGCCCGGACAGGGAAGCAGGGTACGGAAAACTGTTTTTT
>TRBD2|TRBV9|18|NA|TRBJ2-2
CASSEGTSGGAHTGELFF
TGTGCCAGCAGCGAAGGGACTAGCGGGGGGGCGCACACCGGGGAGCTGTTTTTT
>TRBD2|TRBV11-2|16|NA|TRBJ2-1
CASSSLAGSSYNEQFF
TGTGCCAGCAGCTCCCTAGCGGGCTCTAGCTACAATGAGCAGTTCTTC
>TRBD2|TRBV6-1|14|NA|TRBJ2-5
CASRTAGGGKTQYF
TGTGCCAGCAGGACAGCGGGAGGAGGCAAGACCCAGTACTTC
>TRBD2|TRBV19|14|once|TRBJ2-1
CASSSGLAANEQFF
TGTGCCAGTAGTAGCGGACTAGCTGCCAATGAGCAGTTCTTC
>TRBD2|TRBV9|16|NA|TRBJ2-1
CASSVGSGSSRNEQFF
TGTGCCAGCAGCGTAGGGAGCGGGAGTTCTCGGAATGAGCAGTTCTTC
>TRBD1|TRBV19|15|NA|TRBJ1-4
CASTLGDSRNEKLFF
TGTGCCAGTACCCTAGGGGACAGTCGTAATGAAAAACTGTTTTTT
>NA|TRBV5-4|15|NA|TRBJ2-1
CASSSRHSSYNEQFF
TGTGCCAGCAGCTCGAGACATAGCTCCTACAATGAGCAGTTCTTC
>NA|TRBV10-3|15|NA|TRBJ1-2
CAISEDRTQGYGYTF
TGTGCCATCAGTGAGGACAGAACACAGGGTTATGGCTACACCTTC
>TRBD1|TRBV6-4|14|NA|TRBJ1-6
CASSSDRVGSPLHF
TGTGCCAGCAGTTCGGACAGGGTAGGTTCACCCCTCCACTTT
>TRBD1|TRBV6-5|14|once|TRBJ1-1
CASSYTRQGDEAFF
TGTGCCAGCAGTTACACCCGACAGGGAGACGAAGCTTTCTTT
>NA|TRBV9|15|NA|TRBJ2-7
CASSVEAATYYEQYF
TGTGCCAGCAGCGTAGAGGCGGCTACCTACTACGAGCAGTACTTC
>NA|TRBV2|15|few|TRBJ1-3
CASSEKSGAGNTIYF
TGTGCCAGCAGTGAGAAATCGGGGGCTGGAAACACCATATATTTT
>TRBD1|TRBV9|17|NA|TRBJ1-3
CASSVFDGQGMGNTIYF
TGTGCCAGCAGCGTATTCGACGGACAGGGAATGGGAAACACCATATATTTT
>TRBD2|TRBV7-2|15|NA|TRBJ2-7
CASSSRLAGEAEQYF
TGTGCCAGCAGCTCCCGACTAGCGGGAGAGGCCGAGCAGTACTTC
>TRBD1|TRBV27|14|NA|TRBJ2-7
CASSPHGQGYEQYF
TGTGCCAGCAGCCCTCACGGACAGGGCTACGAGCAGTACTTC
>TRBD2|TRBV18|17|NA|TRBJ2-2
CASSVLAGESGTGELFF
TGTGCCAGCTCAGTTCTAGCGGGAGAATCTGGCACCGGGGAGCTGTTTTTT
>TRBD1|TRBV25-1|14|NA|TRBJ1-2
CASSEPGQVDGYTF
TGTGCCAGCAGTGAACCGGGACAGGTTGATGGCTACACCTTC
>NA|TRBV7-3|15|NA|TRBJ2-6
CASSLTSSGANVLTF
TGTGCCAGCAGCTTAACGAGCTCTGGGGCCAACGTCCTGACTTTC
>NA|TRBV15|15|NA|TRBJ1-2
CATSRPRGGVYGYTF
TGTGCCACCAGCAGACCCCGGGGGGGGGTGTATGGCTACACCTTC
>NA|TRBV15|13|NA|TRBJ1-5
CATAIKSNQPQHF
TGTGCCACCGCTATTAAGAGCAATCAGCCCCAGCATTTT
>NA|TRBV6-5|15|NA|TRBJ1-1
CASSYSGLLNTEAFF
TGTGCCAGCAGTTACTCGGGACTCTTGAACACTGAAGCTTTCTTT
>NA|TRBV10-3|15|NA|TRBJ2-6
CAISDRGTGANVLTF
TGTGCCATCAGTGACCGGGGGACCGGGGCCAACGTCCTGACTTTC
>NA|TRBV7-9|17|NA|TRBJ2-7
CASSHVVGVGGIDEQYF
TGTGCCAGCAGCCACGTAGTGGGAGTGGGCGGGATAGACGAGCAGTACTTC
>TRBD2|TRBV5-4|17|NA|TRBJ2-7
CASSLGLAGALSYEQYF
TGTGCCAGCAGCCTGGGACTAGCGGGGGCCCTCTCCTACGAGCAGTACTTC
>NA|TRBV20-1|10|NA|TRBJ1-5
CSAGTQPQHF
TGCAGTGCTGGGACACAGCCCCAGCATTTT
>TRBD2|TRBV7-7|15|once|TRBJ2-1
CASSLASGGANEQFF
TGTGCCAGCAGCTTAGCTAGCGGGGGGGCCAATGAGCAGTTCTTC
>NA|TRBV27|14|NA|TRBJ2-7
CASSGGGSSYEQYF
TGTGCCAGCAGTGGGGGCGGGAGCTCCTACGAGCAGTACTTC
>NA|TRBV25-1|14|once|TRBJ2-5
CASSEPPGEETQYF
TGTGCCAGCAGTGAACCCCCAGGGGAAGAGACCCAGTACTTC
>TRBD1|TRBV6-1|14|NA|TRBJ2-7
CASSNRGLSYEQYF
TGTGCCAGCTCGAACAGGGGCCTTTCCTACGAGCAGTACTTC
>TRBD2|TRBV5-1|19|NA|TRBJ2-3
CASSSGLAGSNGPTDTQYF
TGCGCCAGCAGCTCGGGACTAGCGGGATCCAACGGGCCCACAGATACGCAGTATTTT
>NA|TRBV7-3|13|NA|TRBJ1-2
CASSPDGNYGYTF
TGTGCCAGCAGCCCTGACGGGAACTATGGCTACACCTTC
>NA|TRBV7-9|15|NA|TRBJ2-3
CASSLGSVSTDTQYF
TGTGCCAGCAGCTTAGGAAGCGTCAGCACAGATACGCAGTATTTT
>NA|TRBV28|14|once|TRBJ2-5
CASSTAMGRETQYF
TGTGCCAGCAGTACGGCTATGGGGAGGGAGACCCAGTACTTC
>TRBD2|TRBV7-7|14|NA|TRBJ2-5
CASSPNGGGETQYF
TGTGCCAGCAGCCCTAACGGCGGGGGGGAGACCCAGTACTTC
>TRBD1|TRBV28|15|few|TRBJ2-4
CASTDRARGKNIQYF
TGTGCCAGCACGGACAGGGCGAGAGGGAAAAACATTCAGTACTTC
>NA|TRBV10-3|15|NA|TRBJ1-5
CAISESGGVGQPQHF
TGTGCCATCAGTGAGTCAGGAGGGGTCGGGCAGCCCCAGCATTTT
>NA|TRBV5-1|14|NA|TRBJ1-1
CASSLVRGNPEAFF
TGCGCCAGCAGCTTGGTAAGGGGAAACCCTGAAGCTTTCTTT
>TRBD1|TRBV6-1|14|NA|TRBJ1-5
CASSDRGLNQPQHF
TGTGCCAGCAGTGACAGGGGGCTTAATCAGCCCCAGCATTTT
>NA|TRBV6-1|11|NA|TRBJ2-1
CASSQNSEQFF
TGTGCCAGCAGCCAAAATAGTGAGCAGTTCTTC
>NA|TRBV25-1|11|once|TRBJ1-3
CASYSGNTIYF
TGTGCCAGCTACTCTGGAAACACCATATATTTT